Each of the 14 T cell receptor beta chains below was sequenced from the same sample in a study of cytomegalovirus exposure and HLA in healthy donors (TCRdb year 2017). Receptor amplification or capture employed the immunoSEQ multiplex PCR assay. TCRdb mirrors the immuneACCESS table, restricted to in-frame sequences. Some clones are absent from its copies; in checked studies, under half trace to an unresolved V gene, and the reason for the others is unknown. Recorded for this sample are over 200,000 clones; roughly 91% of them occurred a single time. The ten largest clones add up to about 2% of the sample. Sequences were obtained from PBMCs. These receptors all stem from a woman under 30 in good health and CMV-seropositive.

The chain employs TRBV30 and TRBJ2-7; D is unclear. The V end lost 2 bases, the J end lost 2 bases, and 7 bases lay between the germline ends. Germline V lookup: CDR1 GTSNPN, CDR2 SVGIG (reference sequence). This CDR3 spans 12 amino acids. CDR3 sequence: CAWSRLPYEQYF. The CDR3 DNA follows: TGTGCCTGGAGTCGCCTACCCTACGAGCAGTACTTC.

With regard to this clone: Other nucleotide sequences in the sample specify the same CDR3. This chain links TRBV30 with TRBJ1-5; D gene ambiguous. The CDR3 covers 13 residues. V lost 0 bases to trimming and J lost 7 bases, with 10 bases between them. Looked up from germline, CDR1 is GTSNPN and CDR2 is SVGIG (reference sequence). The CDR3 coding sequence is TGTGCCTGGAGTGTTTCGGGTTTCCAGCCCCAGCATTTT. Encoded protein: CAWSVSGFQPQHF.

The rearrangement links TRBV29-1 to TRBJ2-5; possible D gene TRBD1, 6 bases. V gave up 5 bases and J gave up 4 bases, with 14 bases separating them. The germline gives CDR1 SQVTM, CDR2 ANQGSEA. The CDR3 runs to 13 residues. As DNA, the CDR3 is TGCAGCGTTCCTGTGGGGGCGGGAGAGACCCAGTACTTC. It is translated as CSVPVGAGETQYF.

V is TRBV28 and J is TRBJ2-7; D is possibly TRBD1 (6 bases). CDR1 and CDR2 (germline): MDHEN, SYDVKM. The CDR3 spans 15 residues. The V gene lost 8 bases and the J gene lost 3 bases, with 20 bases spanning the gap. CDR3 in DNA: TGTGCCAGCTCATTCTTCCGGGACAACATCTACGAGCAGTACTTC. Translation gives CASSFFRDNIYEQYF.

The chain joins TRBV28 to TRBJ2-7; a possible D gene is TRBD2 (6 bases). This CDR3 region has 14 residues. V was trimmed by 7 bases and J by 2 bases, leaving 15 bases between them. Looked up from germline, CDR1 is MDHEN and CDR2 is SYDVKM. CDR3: CASTDMGGAYEQYF. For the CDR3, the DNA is TGTGCCAGCACCGATATGGGGGGAGCCTACGAGCAGTACTTC.

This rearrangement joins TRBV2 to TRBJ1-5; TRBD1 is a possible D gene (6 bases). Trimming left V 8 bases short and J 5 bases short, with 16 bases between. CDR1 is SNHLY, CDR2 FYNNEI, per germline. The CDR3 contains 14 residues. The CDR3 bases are TGTGCCAGCGGATTACAGGGTCCGGATCAGCCCCAGCATTTT. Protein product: CASGLQGPDQPQHF. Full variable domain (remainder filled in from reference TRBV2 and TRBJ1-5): EPEVTQTPSHQVTQMGQEVILRCVPISNHLYFYWYRQILGQKVEFLVSFYNNEISEKSEIFDDQFSVERPDGSNFTLKIRSTKLEDSAMYFCASGLQGPDQPQHFGDGTRLSIL.

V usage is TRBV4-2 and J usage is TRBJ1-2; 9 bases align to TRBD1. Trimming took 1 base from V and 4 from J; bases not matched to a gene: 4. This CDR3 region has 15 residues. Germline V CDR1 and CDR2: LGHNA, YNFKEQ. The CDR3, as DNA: TGTGCCAGCAGCCAAGGAACAGGGGGCGGCTATGGCTACACCTTC. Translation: CASSQGTGGGYGYTF.

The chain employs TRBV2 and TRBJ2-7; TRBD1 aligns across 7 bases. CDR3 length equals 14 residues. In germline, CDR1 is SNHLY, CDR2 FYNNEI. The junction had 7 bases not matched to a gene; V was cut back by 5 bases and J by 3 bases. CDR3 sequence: CASSLGQFYYEQYF. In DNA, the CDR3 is TGTGCCAGCAGTCTGGGACAGTTCTACTACGAGCAGTACTTC. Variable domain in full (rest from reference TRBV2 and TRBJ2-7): EPEVTQTPSHQVTQMGQEVILRCVPISNHLYFYWYRQILGQKVEFLVSFYNNEISEKSEIFDDQFSVERPDGSNFTLKIRSTKLEDSAMYFCASSLGQFYYEQYFGPGTRLTVT.

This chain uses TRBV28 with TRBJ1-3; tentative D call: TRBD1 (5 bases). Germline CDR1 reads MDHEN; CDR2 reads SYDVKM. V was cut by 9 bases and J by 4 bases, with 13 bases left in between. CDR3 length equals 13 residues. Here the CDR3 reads CASGGDLGNTIYF. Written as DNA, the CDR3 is TGTGCCAGTGGGGGGGACCTCGGAAACACCATATATTTT. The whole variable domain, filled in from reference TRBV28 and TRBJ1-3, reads DVKVTQSSRYLVKRTGEKVFLECVQDMDHENMFWYRQDPGLGLRLIYFSYDVKMKEKGDIPEGYSVSREKKERFSLILESASTNQTSMYLCASGGDLGNTIYFGEGSWLTVV.

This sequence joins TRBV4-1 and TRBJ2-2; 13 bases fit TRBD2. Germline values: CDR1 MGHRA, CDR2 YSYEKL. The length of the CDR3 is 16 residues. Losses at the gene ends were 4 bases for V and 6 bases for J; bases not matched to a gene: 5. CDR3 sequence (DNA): TGCGCCAGCAGCCTTCGGACTAGCGGGAGTCCCGGGGAGCTGTTTTTT. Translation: CASSLRTSGSPGELFF.

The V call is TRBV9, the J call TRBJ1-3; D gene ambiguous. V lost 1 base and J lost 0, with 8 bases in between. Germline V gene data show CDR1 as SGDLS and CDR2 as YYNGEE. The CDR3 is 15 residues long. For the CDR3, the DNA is TGTGCCAGCAGCGTATGGGCGAGCTCTGGAAACACCATATATTTT. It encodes CASSVWASSGNTIYF.

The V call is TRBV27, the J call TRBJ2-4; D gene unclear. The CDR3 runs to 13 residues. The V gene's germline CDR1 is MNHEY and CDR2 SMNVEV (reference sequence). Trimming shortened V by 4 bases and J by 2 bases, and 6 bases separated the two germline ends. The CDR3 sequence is CASSSSSKNIQYF. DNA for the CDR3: TGTGCCAGCAGTTCCTCCTCCAAAAACATTCAGTACTTC.

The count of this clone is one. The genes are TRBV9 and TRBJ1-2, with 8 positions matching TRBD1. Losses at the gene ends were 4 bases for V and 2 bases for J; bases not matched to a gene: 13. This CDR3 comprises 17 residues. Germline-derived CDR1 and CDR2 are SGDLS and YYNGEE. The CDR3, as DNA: TGTGCCAGCAGCACCAGTCTCCGGGACAGGCTGAACTATGGCTACACCTTC. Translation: CASSTSLRDRLNYGYTF.

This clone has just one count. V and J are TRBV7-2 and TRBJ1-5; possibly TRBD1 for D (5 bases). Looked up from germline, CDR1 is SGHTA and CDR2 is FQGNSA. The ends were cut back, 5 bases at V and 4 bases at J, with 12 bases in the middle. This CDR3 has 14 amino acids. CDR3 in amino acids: CASSAGERNQPQHF. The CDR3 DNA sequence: TGTGCCAGCAGCGCGGGGGAACGGAATCAGCCCCAGCATTTT.